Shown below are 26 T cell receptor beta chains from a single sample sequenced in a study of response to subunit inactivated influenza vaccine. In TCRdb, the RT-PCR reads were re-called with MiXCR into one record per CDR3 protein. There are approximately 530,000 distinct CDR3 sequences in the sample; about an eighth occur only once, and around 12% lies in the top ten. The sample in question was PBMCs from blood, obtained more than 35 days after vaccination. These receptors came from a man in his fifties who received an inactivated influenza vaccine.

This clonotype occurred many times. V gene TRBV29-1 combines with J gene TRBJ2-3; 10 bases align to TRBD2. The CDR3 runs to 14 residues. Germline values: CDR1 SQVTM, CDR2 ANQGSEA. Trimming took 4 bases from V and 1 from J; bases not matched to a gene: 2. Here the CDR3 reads CSVVLAGGTDTQYF. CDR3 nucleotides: TGCAGCGTTGTCCTAGCGGGAGGCACAGATACGCAGTATTTT.

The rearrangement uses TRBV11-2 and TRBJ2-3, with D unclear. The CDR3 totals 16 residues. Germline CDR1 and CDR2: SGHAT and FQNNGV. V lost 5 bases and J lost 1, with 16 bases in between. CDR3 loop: CASSPLPADGTDTQYF. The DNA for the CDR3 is TGTGCCAGCAGCCCCCTCCCGGCGGATGGCACAGATACGCAGTATTTT.

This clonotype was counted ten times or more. In DNA, the CDR3 is TGTGCCAGCAGTTACATGGGGGGGAATGAAAAACTGTTTTTT. It is translated as CASSYMGGNEKLFF. This chain uses TRBV6-5 with TRBJ1-4; possible D gene TRBD1, 5 bases. V lost 2 bases and J 5 bases, leaving 9 bases between the germline ends. This CDR3 comprises 14 residues. CDR1 and CDR2 from the germline V gene are MNHEY and SVGAGI.

The CDR3: CSRHRGPTGELFF. The CDR3, as DNA: TGCAGTCGCCACAGGGGGCCCACCGGGGAGCTGTTTTTT. The V and J genes are TRBV20-1 and TRBJ2-2; 9 bases match TRBD1. Per germline, CDR1 DFQATT and CDR2 SNEGSKA (reference sequence). The CDR3 totals 13 residues. Unmatched junction bases numbered 5, after V lost 8 bases and J lost 4 bases.

The CDR3 DNA is TGTGCCAGCAGCGTAGAAGCAGGGGCGAACTATGGCTACACCTTC. It is translated as CASSVEAGANYGYTF. V usage is TRBV9 and J usage is TRBJ1-2, with a possible D match to TRBD1 (6 bases). The V gene lost 0 bases and the J gene lost 2 bases, with 11 bases spanning the gap. From germline, CDR1 is SGDLS and CDR2 YYNGEE. This CDR3 spans 15 amino acids.

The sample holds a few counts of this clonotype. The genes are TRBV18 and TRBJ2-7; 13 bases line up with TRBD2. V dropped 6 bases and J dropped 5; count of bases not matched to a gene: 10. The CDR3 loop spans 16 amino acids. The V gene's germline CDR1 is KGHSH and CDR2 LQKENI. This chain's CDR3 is CASSNPGTSGANEQYF. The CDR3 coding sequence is TGTGCCAGCTCCAATCCGGGGACTAGCGGGGCCAACGAGCAGTACTTC.

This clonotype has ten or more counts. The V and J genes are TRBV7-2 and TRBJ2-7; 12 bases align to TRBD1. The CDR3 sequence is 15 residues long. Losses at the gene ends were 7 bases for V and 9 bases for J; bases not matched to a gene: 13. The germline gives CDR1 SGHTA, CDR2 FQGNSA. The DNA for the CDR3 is TGTGCCAGCACAACCGGCGGGACAGGGGGCGCCGTGCAGTACTTC. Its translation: CASTTGGTGGAVQYF.

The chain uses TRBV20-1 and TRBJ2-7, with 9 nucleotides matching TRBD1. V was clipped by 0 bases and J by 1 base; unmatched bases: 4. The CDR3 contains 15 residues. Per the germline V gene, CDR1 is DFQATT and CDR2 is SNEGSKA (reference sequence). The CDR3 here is CSARDPGTGSYEQYF. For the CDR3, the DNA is TGCAGTGCTAGAGATCCCGGGACAGGGTCCTACGAGCAGTACTTC.

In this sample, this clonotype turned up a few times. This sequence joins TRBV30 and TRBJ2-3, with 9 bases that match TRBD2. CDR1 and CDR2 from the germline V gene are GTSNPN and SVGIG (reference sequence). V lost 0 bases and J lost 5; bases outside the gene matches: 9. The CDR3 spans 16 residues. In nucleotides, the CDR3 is TGTGCCTGGAGTGTACTACCAGCGGGGGGTGGAGATACGCAGTATTTT. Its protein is CAWSVLPAGGGDTQYF.

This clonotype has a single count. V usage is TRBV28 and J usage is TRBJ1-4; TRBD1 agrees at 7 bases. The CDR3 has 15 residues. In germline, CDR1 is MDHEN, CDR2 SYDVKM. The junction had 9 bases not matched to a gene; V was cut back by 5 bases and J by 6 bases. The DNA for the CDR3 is TGTGCCAGCAGTGACGGGACAGAGAAGGATGAAAAACTGTTTTTT. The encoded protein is CASSDGTEKDEKLFF.

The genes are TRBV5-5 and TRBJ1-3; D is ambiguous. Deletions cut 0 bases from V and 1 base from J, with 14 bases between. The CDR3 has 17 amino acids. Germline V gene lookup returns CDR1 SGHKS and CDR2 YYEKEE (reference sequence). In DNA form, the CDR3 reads TGTGCCAGCAGCTTGGTTCGAGCCGGGGTGTCTGGAAACACCATATATTTT. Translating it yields CASSLVRAGVSGNTIYF.

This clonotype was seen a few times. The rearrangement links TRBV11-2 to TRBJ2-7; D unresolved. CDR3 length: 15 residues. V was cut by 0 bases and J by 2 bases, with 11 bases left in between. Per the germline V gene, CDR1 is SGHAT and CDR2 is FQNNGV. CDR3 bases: TGTGCCAGCAGCTTAGACGGCTTCCCCGCCTACGAGCAGTACTTC. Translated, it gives CASSLDGFPAYEQYF.

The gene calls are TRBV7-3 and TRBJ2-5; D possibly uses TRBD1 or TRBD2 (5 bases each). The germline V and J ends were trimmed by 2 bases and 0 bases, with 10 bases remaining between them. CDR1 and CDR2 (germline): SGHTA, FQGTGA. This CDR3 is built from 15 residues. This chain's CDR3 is CASSLGGMHQETQYF. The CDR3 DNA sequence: TGTGCCAGCAGCTTAGGGGGAATGCACCAAGAGACCCAGTACTTC.

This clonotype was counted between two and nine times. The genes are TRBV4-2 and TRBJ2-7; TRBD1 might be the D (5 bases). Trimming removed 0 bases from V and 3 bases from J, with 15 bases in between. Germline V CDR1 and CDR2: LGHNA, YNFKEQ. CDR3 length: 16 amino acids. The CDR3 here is CASSQDKDKTRYEQYF. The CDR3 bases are TGTGCCAGCAGCCAAGATAAGGACAAGACACGCTACGAGCAGTACTTC.

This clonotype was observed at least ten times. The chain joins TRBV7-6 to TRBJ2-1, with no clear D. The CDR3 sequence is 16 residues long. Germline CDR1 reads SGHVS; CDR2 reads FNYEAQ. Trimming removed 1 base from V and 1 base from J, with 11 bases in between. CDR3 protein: CASSLVLVSSYNEQFF. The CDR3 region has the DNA TGTGCCAGCAGCTTAGTTCTAGTAAGTTCCTACAATGAGCAGTTCTTC.

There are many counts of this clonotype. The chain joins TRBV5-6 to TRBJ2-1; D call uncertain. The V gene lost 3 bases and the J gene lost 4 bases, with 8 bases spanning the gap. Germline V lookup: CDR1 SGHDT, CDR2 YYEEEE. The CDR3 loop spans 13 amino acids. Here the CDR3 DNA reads TGTGCCAGCAGCTCGGACCTGTACAATGAGCAGTTCTTC. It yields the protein CASSSDLYNEQFF.

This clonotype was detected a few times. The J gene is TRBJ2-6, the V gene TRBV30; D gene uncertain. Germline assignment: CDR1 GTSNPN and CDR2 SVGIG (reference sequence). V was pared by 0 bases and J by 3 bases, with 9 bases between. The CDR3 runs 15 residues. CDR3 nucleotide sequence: TGTGCCTGGAGTGTACTTGGTAGTGGGGCCAACGTCCTGACTTTC. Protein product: CAWSVLGSGANVLTF.

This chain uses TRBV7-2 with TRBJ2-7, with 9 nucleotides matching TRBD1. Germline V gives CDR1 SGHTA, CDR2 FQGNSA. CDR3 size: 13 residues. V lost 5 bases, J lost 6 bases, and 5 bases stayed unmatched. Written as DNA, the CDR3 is TGTGCCAGCAGCCCCTGGGACAGGGTCGAGCAGTACTTC. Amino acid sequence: CASSPWDRVEQYF.

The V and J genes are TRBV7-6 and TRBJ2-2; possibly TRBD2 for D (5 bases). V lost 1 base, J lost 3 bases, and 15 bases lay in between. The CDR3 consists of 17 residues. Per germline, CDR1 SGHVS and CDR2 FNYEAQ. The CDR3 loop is CASSLVPGDLDTGELFF. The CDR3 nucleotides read TGTGCCAGCAGCTTAGTGCCCGGGGATTTGGACACCGGGGAGCTGTTTTTT.

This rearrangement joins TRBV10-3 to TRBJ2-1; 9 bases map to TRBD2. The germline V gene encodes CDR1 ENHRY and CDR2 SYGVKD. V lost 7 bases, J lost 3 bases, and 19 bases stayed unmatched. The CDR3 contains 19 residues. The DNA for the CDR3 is TGTGCCATCAACAGCGGCCAACGTGGGGCGGGGGGGTTCTACAATGAGCAGTTCTTC. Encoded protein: CAINSGQRGAGGFYNEQFF.

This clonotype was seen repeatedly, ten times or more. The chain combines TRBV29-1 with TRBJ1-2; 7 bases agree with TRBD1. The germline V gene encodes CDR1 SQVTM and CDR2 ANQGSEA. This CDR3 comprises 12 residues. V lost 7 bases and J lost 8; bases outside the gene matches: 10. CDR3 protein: CSAPEGAGGYTF. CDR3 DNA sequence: TGCAGCGCCCCCGAGGGGGCCGGGGGCTACACCTTC.

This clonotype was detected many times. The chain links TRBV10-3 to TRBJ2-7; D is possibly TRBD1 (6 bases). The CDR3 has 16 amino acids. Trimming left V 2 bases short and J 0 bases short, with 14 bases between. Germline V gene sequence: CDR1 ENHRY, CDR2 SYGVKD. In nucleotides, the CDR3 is TGTGCCATCAGTGAGCCGTGGACAGCCCTCTCCTACGAGCAGTACTTC. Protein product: CAISEPWTALSYEQYF.

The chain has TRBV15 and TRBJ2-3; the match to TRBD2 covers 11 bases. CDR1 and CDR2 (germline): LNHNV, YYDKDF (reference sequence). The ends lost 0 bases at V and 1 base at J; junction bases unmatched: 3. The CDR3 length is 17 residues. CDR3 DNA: TGTGCCACCAGCAGAGAACTAGCGGGAGCGGGCACAGATACGCAGTATTTT. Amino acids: CATSRELAGAGTDTQYF.

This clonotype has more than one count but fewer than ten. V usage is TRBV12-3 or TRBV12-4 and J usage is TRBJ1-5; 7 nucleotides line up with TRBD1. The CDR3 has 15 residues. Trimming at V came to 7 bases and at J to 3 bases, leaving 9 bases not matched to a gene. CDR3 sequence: CASNYAGGVNQPQHF. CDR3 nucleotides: TGTGCCAGCAACTATGCAGGGGGGGTCAATCAGCCCCAGCATTTT.

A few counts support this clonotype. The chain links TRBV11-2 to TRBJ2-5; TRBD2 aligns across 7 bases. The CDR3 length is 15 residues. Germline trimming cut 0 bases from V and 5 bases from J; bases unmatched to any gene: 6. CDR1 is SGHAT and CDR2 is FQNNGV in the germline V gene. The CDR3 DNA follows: TGTGCCAGCAGCTTAGAGGGAGGGGATGGGGAGACCCAGTACTTC. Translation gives CASSLEGGDGETQYF.

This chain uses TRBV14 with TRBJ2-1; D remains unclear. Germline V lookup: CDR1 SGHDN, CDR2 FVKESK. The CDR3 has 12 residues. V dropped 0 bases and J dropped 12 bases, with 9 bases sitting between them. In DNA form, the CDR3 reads TGTGCCAGCAGCCAAGATCCGGCAGGGCAGTTCTTC. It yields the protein CASSQDPAGQFF.